One sample yielded the 6 T cell receptor beta chains listed below, sequenced in a study of cytomegalovirus exposure and HLA in healthy donors. Vbeta (60) and Jbeta (13) primers were used in the PCR. Method: immunoSEQ multiplex PCR; TCRdb's copy keeps in-frame clones and lacks some. This repertoire shows under 200,000 clones, approximately 82% found once; its top ten account for around 4.6%. The sequenced sample consisted of PBMCs. These receptors all stem from a male donor in good health and CMV-seronegative.

This clone occurred a few times. The chain links TRBV7-9 to TRBJ2-2; D ambiguous. With 9 bases removed from V and 0 bases from J, the gap between germline ends came to 8 bases. This CDR3 has 13 residues. Germline V lookup: CDR1 SEHNR, CDR2 FQNEAQ (reference sequence). This chain's CDR3 is CASNFANTGELFF. The CDR3 bases are TGTGCCAGTAACTTCGCGAACACCGGGGAGCTGTTTTTT. The full variable domain, completed using reference TRBV7-9 and TRBJ2-2, is DTGVSQNPRHKITKRGQNVTFRCDPISEHNRLYWYRQTLGQGPEFLTYFQNEAQLEKSRLLSDRFSAERPKGSFSTLEIQRTEQGDSAMYLCASNFANTGELFFGEGSRLTVL.

The V and J genes are TRBV7-9 and TRBJ2-2, with TRBD1 matching over 7 bases. CDR1 is SEHNR, CDR2 FQNEAQ, per germline (reference sequence). The CDR3 sequence is 15 residues long. V lost 5 bases and J lost 4; bases outside the gene matches: 7. CDR3 region: CASSPRGSGTGELFF. The CDR3 coding sequence is TGTGCCAGCAGCCCCAGGGGGTCGGGCACCGGGGAGCTGTTTTTT.

The gene calls are TRBV7-9 and TRBJ1-1; D perhaps matches TRBD1 (5 bases). Germline V gene data show CDR1 as SEHNR and CDR2 as FQNEAQ (reference sequence). V was pared by 6 bases and J by 10 bases, with 24 bases between. This CDR3 region has 15 residues. The CDR3 DNA sequence: TGTGCCAGCAGTTCACATGACCCGACAGTCTCTGGAGCTTTCTTT. Translated, it gives CASSSHDPTVSGAFF.

V usage is TRBV1 and J usage is TRBJ1-2; TRBD1 is taken as the D call from the table, unchecked against the DNA. TRBV1 is shown as a pseudogene. CDR3 size: 15 residues. CDR3 nucleotide sequence: TGCACCAGCAGCCAAGTGAAGGGGGCTAACTATGGCTACACCTTC. As protein: CTSSQVKGANYGYTF.

This chain uses TRBV10-3 with TRBJ1-3, with a weak D call TRBD1 (5 bases). V lost 4 bases and J 2 bases, leaving 6 bases between the germline ends. Germline CDR1 is ENHRY and CDR2 is SYGVKD. The CDR3 is made up of 13 amino acids. CDR3 nucleotides: TGTGCCATCAGTGTACAGGCTGGAAACACCATATATTTT. Translated, it gives CAISVQAGNTIYF.

The V call is TRBV6-1, the J call TRBJ1-5, with TRBD1 as a possible D gene (6 bases). This CDR3 has 14 amino acids. V was clipped by 6 bases and J by 3 bases, with 12 bases between them. Looked up from germline, CDR1 is MNHNS and CDR2 is SASEGT. The CDR3 reads CASRSGQDNQPQHF. DNA for the CDR3: TGTGCCAGCAGATCGGGACAAGACAATCAGCCCCAGCATTTT.